This T cell receptor beta chain is from a study of T-cell memory formation after mild COVID-19. Study-wide findings and caveats: Pre-infection memory held some responding clones, suggesting pre-existing cross-reactive T cells responded. Clones that contracted clustered mainly in CM and EM if CD4+ and in EMRA if CD8+.

Each CDR3 protein gets one entry after TCRdb re-called the 5' RACE reads with MiXCR. The sample contains several thousand distinct CDR3 sequences, approximately 44% of which appear only once. Judged by abundance, this clonotype is medium-sized. As yet, its antigen is unknown. CDR1 is LNHNV and CDR2 is YYDKDF in the germline V gene (reference sequence). V lost 3 bases, J lost 0 bases, and 9 bases lay in between. The CDR3 length is 15 residues. This TCR derives from an adult who had mild COVID-19 (a few samples of this study predate the infection). Cell type and time point are not known. The V call is TRBV15, the J call TRBJ1-3; no clear D gene. Sequences were obtained from PBMCs or a T cell subset sorted from them (not recorded which). CDR3 nucleotide sequence: TGTGCCACCAGCAGGGATCGGGCCTCTGGAAACACCATATATTTT. It specifies CATSRDRASGNTIYF.